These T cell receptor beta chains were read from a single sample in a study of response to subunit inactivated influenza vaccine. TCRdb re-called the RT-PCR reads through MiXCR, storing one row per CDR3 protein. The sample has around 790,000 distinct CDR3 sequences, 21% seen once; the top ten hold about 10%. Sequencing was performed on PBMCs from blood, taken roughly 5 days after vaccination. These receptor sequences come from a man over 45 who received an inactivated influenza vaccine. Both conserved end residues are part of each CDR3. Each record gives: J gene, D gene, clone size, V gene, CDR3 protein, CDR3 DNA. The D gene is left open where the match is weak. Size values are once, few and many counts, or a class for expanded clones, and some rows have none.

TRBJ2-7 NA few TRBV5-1 CASSSREVSYEQYF TGCGCCAGCAGCTCTCGAGAAGTCTCCTACGAGCAGTACTTC
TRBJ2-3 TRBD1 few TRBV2 CASSGGLNRDRSTDTQYF TGTGCCAGCAGTGGGGGGTTAAATCGGGACAGGAGCACAGATACGCAGTATTTT
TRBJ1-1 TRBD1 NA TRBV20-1 CSARGQGAAEAFF TGCAGTGCTCGCGGACAGGGGGCCGCTGAAGCTTTCTTT
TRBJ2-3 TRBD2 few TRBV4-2 CASSQDPGSGGTDTQYF TGTGCCAGCAGCCAAGATCCGGGCAGCGGGGGCACAGATACGCAGTATTTT
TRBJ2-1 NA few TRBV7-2 CASSLARAGYEQFF TGTGCCAGCAGCTTAGCGCGCGCGGGGTATGAGCAGTTCTTC
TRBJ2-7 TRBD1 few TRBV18 CASSRGGTDYEQYF TGTGCCAGCTCTCGGGGTGGGACAGACTACGAGCAGTACTTC
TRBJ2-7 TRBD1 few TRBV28 CASTPGGTGPYEQYF TGTGCCAGCACTCCAGGTGGGACAGGACCCTACGAGCAGTACTTC
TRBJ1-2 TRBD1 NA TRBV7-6 CASSPGQGWDYGYTF TGTGCCAGCAGCCCTGGACAGGGGTGGGACTATGGCTACACCTTC
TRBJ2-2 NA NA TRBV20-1 CSGGWGTGELFF TGCAGTGGGGGGTGGGGAACCGGGGAGCTGTTTTTT
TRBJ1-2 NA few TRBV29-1 CSGYTNYGYTF TGCAGCGGATACACAAACTATGGCTACACCTTC
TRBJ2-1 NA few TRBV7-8 CASSPWDSHNEQFF TGTGCCAGCAGCCCCTGGGACTCCCACAATGAGCAGTTCTTC
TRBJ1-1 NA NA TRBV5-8 CASSLGRNELRWTEAFF TGTGCCAGCAGCTTGGGGCGAAACGAACTTCGGTGGACTGAAGCTTTCTTT
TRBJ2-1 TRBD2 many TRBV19 CASSILLVSGSMNEQFF TGTGCCAGTAGTATCCTCCTGGTTAGCGGGAGTATGAATGAGCAGTTCTTC
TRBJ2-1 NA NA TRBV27 CASSLARGLEQFF TGTGCCAGCAGTTTAGCGCGGGGACTTGAGCAGTTCTTC
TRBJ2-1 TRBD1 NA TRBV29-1 CSGTGGRHEQFF TGCAGCGGGACAGGGGGGCGACATGAGCAGTTCTTC
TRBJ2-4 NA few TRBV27 CASKGPGPNKKNIQYF TGTGCCAGCAAAGGTCCGGGACCCAACAAAAAAAACATTCAGTACTTC
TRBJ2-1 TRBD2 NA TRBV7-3 CASSLNRPSGRNEQFF TGTGCCAGCAGCTTAAATCGTCCTAGCGGGAGGAATGAGCAGTTCTTC
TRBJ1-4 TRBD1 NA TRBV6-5 CASSYSSQGYEKLFF TGTGCCAGCAGTTACTCGTCACAGGGGTACGAAAAACTGTTTTTT
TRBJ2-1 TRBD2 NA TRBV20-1 CSARTMLAGESQFF TGCAGTGCTAGAACCATGCTAGCGGGGGAATCACAGTTCTTC
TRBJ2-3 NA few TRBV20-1 CSARVGPSLPDTQYF TGCAGTGCTAGAGTTGGGCCTAGCCTCCCAGATACGCAGTATTTT
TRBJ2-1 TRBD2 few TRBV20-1 CSAPLGRGANEQFF TGCAGTGCTCCGCTTGGGCGGGGGGCCAATGAGCAGTTCTTC
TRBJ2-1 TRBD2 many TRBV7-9 CASSYRTSGGYNEQFF TGTGCCAGCAGCTACCGGACTAGCGGGGGTTACAATGAGCAGTTCTTC
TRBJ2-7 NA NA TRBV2 CASIKLGGSYEQYF TGTGCCAGCATCAAACTAGGGGGGTCCTACGAGCAGTACTTC
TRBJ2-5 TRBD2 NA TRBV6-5 CASSYGIAGTQYF TGTGCCAGCAGTTACGGGATAGCGGGGACCCAGTACTTC
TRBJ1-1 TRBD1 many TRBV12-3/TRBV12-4 CASSRTGRTEAFF TGTGCCAGCAGTAGGACAGGGCGGACTGAAGCTTTCTTT
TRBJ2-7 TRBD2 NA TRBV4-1 CASSQGGLSSYEQYF TGCGCCAGCAGCCAAGGGGGACTAAGCTCCTACGAGCAGTACTTC
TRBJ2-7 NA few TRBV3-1 CASSQGSGKYEQYF TGTGCCAGCAGCCAAGGATCAGGAAAGTACGAGCAGTACTTC
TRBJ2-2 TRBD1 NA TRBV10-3 CAISEGTGGVTGELFF TGTGCCATCAGTGAGGGGACAGGAGGGGTAACCGGGGAGCTGTTTTTT
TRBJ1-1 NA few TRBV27 CASSLNSGANTEAFF TGTGCCAGCAGCCTAAATTCAGGGGCGAACACTGAAGCTTTCTTT
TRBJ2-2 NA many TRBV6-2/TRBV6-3 CASSSVAGELFF TGTGCCAGCAGTTCAGTGGCCGGGGAGCTGTTTTTT
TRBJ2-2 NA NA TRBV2 CASTVGWITNTGELFF TGTGCCAGCACCGTGGGGTGGATCACGAACACCGGGGAGCTGTTTTTT
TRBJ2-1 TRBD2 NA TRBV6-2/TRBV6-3 CASSYPRNRPGLAGHNEQFF TGTGCCAGCAGTTACCCTCGAAACAGGCCGGGACTAGCGGGGCACAATGAGCAGTTCTTC
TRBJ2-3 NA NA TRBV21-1 CASSTLYSGCGTDTQYF TGTGCCAGCAGCACCTTATACTCAGGGTGTGGCACAGATACGCAGTATTTT
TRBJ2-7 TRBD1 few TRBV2 CASRIRQGTLASSYEQYF TGTGCCAGCAGAATCCGACAGGGGACTCTAGCGAGTTCCTACGAGCAGTACTTC
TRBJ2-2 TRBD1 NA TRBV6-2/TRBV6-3 CASRRDRAWTGELFF TGTGCCAGCAGGCGCGACAGGGCTTGGACCGGGGAGCTGTTTTTT
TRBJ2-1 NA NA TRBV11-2 CASSTRDAGEQFF TGTGCCAGCAGCACCCGGGACGCAGGGGAGCAGTTCTTC
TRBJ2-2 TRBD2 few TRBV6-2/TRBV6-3 CASSYGSPGYSGAESGELFF TGTGCCAGCAGTTACGGGAGCCCTGGTTATAGCGGGGCCGAGTCCGGGGAGCTGTTTTTT
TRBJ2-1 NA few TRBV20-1 CSASPPGRNEQFF TGCAGTGCTAGTCCCCCGGGCAGGAATGAGCAGTTCTTC
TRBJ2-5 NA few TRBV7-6 CASSVLSAGMGTQYF TGTGCCAGCAGCGTCTTGAGTGCAGGGATGGGGACCCAGTACTTC
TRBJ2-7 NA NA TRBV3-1 CASSQVAQGGSEQYF TGTGCCAGCAGCCAAGTAGCCCAGGGCGGATCGGAGCAGTACTTC
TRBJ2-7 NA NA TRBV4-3 CASSQVWANPYHEQYF TGCGCCAGCAGCCAAGTTTGGGCTAATCCTTACCACGAGCAGTACTTC
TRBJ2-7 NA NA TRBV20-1 CSANRPGFHEQYF TGCAGTGCCAACCGTCCAGGGTTCCACGAGCAGTACTTC
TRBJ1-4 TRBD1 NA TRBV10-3 CAIAGTGNEKLFF TGTGCCATCGCCGGGACAGGGAACGAAAAACTGTTTTTT
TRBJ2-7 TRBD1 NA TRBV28 CASSSNTRDNRGIYEQYF TGTGCCAGCAGTTCAAACACCCGGGACAACAGGGGGATATACGAGCAGTACTTC
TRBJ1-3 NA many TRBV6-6 CASSGGDGNTIYF TGTGCCTCCTCAGGCGGGGATGGAAACACCATATATTTT
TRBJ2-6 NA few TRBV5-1 CASSFGPTSGANVLTF TGCGCCAGCAGCTTTGGACCGACCTCTGGGGCCAACGTCCTGACTTTC
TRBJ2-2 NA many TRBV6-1 CASSTTNTGELFF TGTGCCAGCAGCACTACAAACACCGGGGAGCTGTTTTTT
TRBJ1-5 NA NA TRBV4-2 CASSQEGQGNNQPQHF TGTGCCAGCAGCCAAGAAGGCCAGGGGAACAATCAGCCCCAGCATTTT
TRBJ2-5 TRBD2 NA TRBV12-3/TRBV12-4 CASSRSGGALETQYF TGTGCCAGCAGCCGTAGCGGGGGGGCCCTGGAGACCCAGTACTTC
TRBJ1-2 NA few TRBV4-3 CASSQDMGLGGAGYTF TGCGCCAGCAGCCAAGATATGGGTCTCGGAGGGGCTGGCTACACCTTC
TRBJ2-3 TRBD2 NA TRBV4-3 CASSQEVSGGAPTQYF TGCGCCAGCAGCCAAGAGGTTAGCGGGGGGGCCCCTACGCAGTATTTT
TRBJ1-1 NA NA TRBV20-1 CSCYSKDTEAFF TGCAGCTGCTATAGTAAAGACACTGAAGCTTTCTTT
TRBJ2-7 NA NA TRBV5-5 CASSLSVDPQQYEQYF TGTGCCAGCAGCTTGAGCGTAGATCCTCAACAGTACGAGCAGTACTTC
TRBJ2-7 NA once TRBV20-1 CSAMGVSSYEQYF TGCAGTGCTATGGGGGTTAGCTCCTACGAGCAGTACTTC
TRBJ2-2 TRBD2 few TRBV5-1 CASSLALAGGPYTGELFF TGCGCCAGCAGCTTGGCCTTAGCGGGAGGGCCGTACACCGGGGAGCTGTTTTTT
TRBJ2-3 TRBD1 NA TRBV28 CASKGAGTDTQYF TGTGCCAGCAAGGGGGCTGGCACAGATACGCAGTATTTT
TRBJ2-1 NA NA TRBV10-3 CAISSRQDYNEQFF TGTGCCATCAGCTCGCGACAGGACTACAATGAGCAGTTCTTC
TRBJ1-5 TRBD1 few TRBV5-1 CASSPGQGGEPQHF TGCGCCAGCAGCCCAGGACAGGGGGGGGAGCCCCAGCATTTT
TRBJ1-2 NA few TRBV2 CASSEYRTYGYTF TGTGCCAGCAGTGAATACAGGACCTATGGCTACACCTTC
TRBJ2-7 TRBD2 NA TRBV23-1 CASSHQGGYEQYF TGCGCCAGCAGTCACCAGGGAGGGTACGAGCAGTACTTC